This TCR beta chain was found in a study of beta chain features in type 1 diabetes. Comment on this clone: Its antigen is not known. Additional DNA sequences in this sample encode the identical CDR3.

Germline CDR1 MNHEY, CDR2 SMNVEV (reference sequence). The trim removed 5 bases at V and 0 bases at J, leaving 3 bases unmatched. The CDR3 consists of 16 residues. Expressed TCRB transcripts got sequenced, as all isolated RNA was reverse transcribed. TCRdb keeps only in-frame clones here, not all; method: immunoSEQ multiplex PCR. This table has a few hundred thousand clones, roughly 14% appearing once. Study conclusions and caveats: The naive, central memory and Treg TCRB repertoires of patients appeared to be more similar to one another than those of healthy donors. Among patients with Type 1 diabetes, TCRB CDR3s were moderately but significantly shorter in every one of the four CD4+ subsets. Possible PCR preference for shorter templates applied equally to patients and controls.

The sample consisted of naive CD4+ T cells from blood. The chain combines TRBV27 with TRBJ2-6; 8 bases align to TRBD1. This clonotype was obtained from a woman between 18 and 30 years old with type 1 diabetes. Here the CDR3 DNA reads TGTGCCAGCAGTCTTACAGGGGGCTCTGGGGCCAACGTCCTGACTTTC. It codes for CASSLTGGSGANVLTF. The full variable domain, with the rest looked up from reference TRBV27 and TRBJ2-6, is EAQVTQNPRYLITVTGKKLTVTCSQNMNHEYMSWYRQDPGLGLRQIYYSMNVEVTDKGDVPEGYKVSRKEKRNFPLILESPSPNQTSLYFCASSLTGGSGANVLTFGAGSRLTVL.